This TCR beta chain originates from a study of cytomegalovirus exposure and HLA in healthy donors. The ends lost 8 bases at V and 1 base at J; junction bases unmatched: 7. Germline CDR1 GTSNPN, CDR2 SVGIG (reference sequence). The CDR3 runs 15 residues. PCR primers comprised 60 Vbeta and 13 Jbeta primers. Data came from immunoSEQ multiplex PCR; TCRdb stores just in-frame clones and leaves some out. The repertoire has about 160,000 clones, almost 80% of them found once; the top ten carry approximately 1.3%. The rearrangement links TRBV30 to TRBJ2-1, with 11 bases aligning to TRBD2. The sequence was obtained from a young man in good health and CMV-seronegative. Sample: PBMCs. The CDR3 sequence is CAGKLAGASYNEQFF. DNA for the CDR3: TGTGCCGGCAAACTAGCGGGAGCGTCCTACAATGAGCAGTTCTTC.